Each of the 20 T cell receptor beta chains below was sequenced from the same sample in a study of T cell responses to AZD1222 COVID-19 vaccine. Libraries were prepared by immunoSEQ multiplex PCR; TCRdb keeps only in-frame clonotypes and omits some of them. Of about 100,000 clones listed, about 87% were seen once; the top ten hold approximately 15%. Sequenced here: peripheral blood, sampled on day 0 of AZD1222 vaccination. The receptors were gathered from an adult in good health.

The chain uses TRBV4-1 and TRBJ1-1; 7 bases are shared with TRBD1. Per the germline V gene, CDR1 is MGHRA and CDR2 is YSYEKL. The CDR3 length is 17 residues. Trimming at V came to 2 bases and at J to 0 bases, leaving 9 bases not matched to a gene. This chain's CDR3 is CASSQMTGRRMNTEAFF. Here the CDR3 DNA reads TGCGCCAGCAGCCAAATGACAGGGCGGAGGATGAACACTGAAGCTTTCTTT.

This clone was observed a handful of times. The rearrangement links TRBV29-1 to TRBJ2-7; 7 bases map to TRBD1. CDR3 length equals 13 residues. V shed 4 bases, J shed 6 bases, and the junction held 9 bases outside the gene matches. Looked up from germline, CDR1 is SQVTM and CDR2 is ANQGSEA. The CDR3 region is CSVAARGKTEQYF. Written as DNA, the CDR3 is TGCAGCGTTGCCGCCAGGGGGAAAACCGAGCAGTACTTC.

V usage is TRBV3-1 (or the pseudogene TRBV3-2) and J usage is TRBJ1-1; D may be TRBD1 (6 bases). The CDR3 sequence is 15 residues long. The V gene's germline CDR1 is LGHDT and CDR2 YNNKEL (reference sequence). V was trimmed by 4 bases and J by 6 bases, leaving 18 bases between them. The CDR3 DNA sequence: TGTGCCAGCAGCCGGGGGGGGCAGGATCAATCTGAAGCTTTCTTT. Protein product: CASSRGGQDQSEAFF.

V and J are TRBV7-9 and TRBJ2-7; D is possibly TRBD2 (5 bases). Trimming removed 0 bases from V and 8 bases from J, with 17 bases in between. The CDR3 totals 15 residues. Germline V gene sequence: CDR1 SEHNR, CDR2 FQNEAQ (reference sequence). The CDR3 spells CASSLAVGSEEKQYF. The CDR3 region has the DNA TGTGCCAGCAGCTTAGCGGTAGGGAGTGAGGAGAAGCAGTACTTC.

The gene calls are TRBV6-5 and TRBJ2-7; TRBD1 is a possible D gene (6 bases). V gave up 8 bases and J gave up 2 bases, with 10 bases separating them. The CDR3 loop spans 12 amino acids. Germline CDR1 is MNHEY and CDR2 is SVGAGI. Written as DNA, the CDR3 is TGTGCCAGCGCCAGGGGCCCCTACGAGCAGTACTTC. Its protein product is CASARGPYEQYF.

The chain couples TRBV2 to TRBJ2-3; D unclear. Trimming stripped 5 bases from V and 0 bases from J, with 12 bases between. Looked up from germline, CDR1 is SNHLY and CDR2 is FYNNEI. There are 15 residues in the CDR3. This CDR3 reads CASSKGGTSTDTQYF. CDR3 nucleotide sequence: TGTGCCAGCAGTAAGGGCGGAACTAGCACAGATACGCAGTATTTT.

This CDR3 reads CASSRSPVIGNTIYF. In nucleotides, the CDR3 is TGTGCCAGCAGTAGGAGCCCGGTTATCGGAAACACCATATATTTT. The chain uses TRBV6-5 and TRBJ1-3, with D unclear. The CDR3 spans 15 residues. Germline V CDR1 and CDR2: MNHEY, SVGAGI. The ends were cut back, 5 bases at V and 4 bases at J, with 15 bases in the middle.

The V gene is TRBV18, the J gene TRBJ2-3; 11 nucleotides align to TRBD1. V shed 6 bases and J 4 bases; nucleotides not matched to a gene: 0. This CDR3 has 13 amino acids. Germline values: CDR1 KGHSH, CDR2 LQKENI. CDR3 nucleotides: TGTGCCAGCTCGGGACAGGGGGCAGATACGCAGTATTTT. Translation: CASSGQGADTQYF.

The genes are TRBV11-2 and TRBJ1-2; D unresolved. Trimming left V 1 base short and J 4 bases short, with 13 bases between. From germline, CDR1 is SGHAT and CDR2 FQNNGV. CDR3 length: 15 amino acids. The CDR3: CASSLAAALGYGYTF. The DNA for the CDR3 is TGTGCCAGCAGCTTAGCCGCCGCCCTGGGCTATGGCTACACCTTC.

This sequence joins TRBV28 and TRBJ2-7; TRBD1 matches 8 bases. Germline CDR1 and CDR2: MDHEN and SYDVKM. This CDR3 has 14 amino acids. V was pared by 6 bases and J by 6 bases, with 10 bases of the junction left unmatched. CDR3 DNA sequence: TGTGCCAGCAGCCATCGACAGGGGTGGTTCGAGCAGTACTTC. It yields the protein CASSHRQGWFEQYF.

This clone was seen only once. The chain combines TRBV19 with TRBJ1-1; the match to TRBD1 covers 9 bases. The V and J ends lost 9 bases and 1 base, in that order; junction bases with no gene match: 15. Germline CDR1 and CDR2: LNHDA and SQIVND (reference sequence). CDR3 length: 17 residues. CDR3 region: CASRGQGRLKKNTEAFF. CDR3 in DNA: TGTGCCAGCAGGGGACAGGGACGATTGAAAAAGAACACTGAAGCTTTCTTT.

The J gene is TRBJ1-6, the V gene TRBV12-3 or TRBV12-4; D call uncertain. The length of the CDR3 is 13 residues. Trimming removed 3 bases from V and 8 bases from J, with 8 bases in between. This chain's CDR3 is CASSFARDSPLHF. DNA of the CDR3: TGTGCCAGCAGTTTCGCCCGGGATTCACCCCTCCACTTT.

This chain uses TRBV5-1 with TRBJ2-4; D is ambiguous. CDR3 size: 17 residues. Trimming took 0 bases from V and 0 from J, leaving 13 bases between them. The germline V gene encodes CDR1 SGHRS and CDR2 YFSETQ. The CDR3 region is CASSLDARTLAKNIQYF. DNA for the CDR3: TGCGCCAGCAGCTTGGATGCGCGGACCCTAGCCAAAAACATTCAGTACTTC.

The rearrangement uses TRBV18 and TRBJ2-1, with D unclear. The germline CDR1 and CDR2 sequences are KGHSH and LQKENI. V dropped 3 bases and J dropped 8 bases, with 17 bases sitting between them. The length of the CDR3 is 15 residues. CDR3 sequence reads: CASSPSSIAVDEQFF. Here the CDR3 DNA reads TGTGCCAGCTCACCGAGCTCGATAGCAGTCGATGAGCAGTTCTTC.

In nucleotides, the CDR3 is TGCAGCGTTGCATTTTCCGGGGACACTGAAGCTTTCTTT. It encodes CSVAFSGDTEAFF. The J gene is TRBJ1-1, the V gene TRBV29-1; no clear D gene. CDR1 is SQVTM and CDR2 is ANQGSEA in the germline V gene. V was clipped by 4 bases and J by 3 bases, with 12 bases between them. The CDR3 length is 13 residues.

The CDR3 region is CASSGLAGADEQFF. The DNA of the CDR3 is TGCGCCAGCAGCGGACTAGCGGGGGCGGATGAGCAGTTCTTC. The V and J genes are TRBV5-1 and TRBJ2-1; TRBD2 matches 13 bases. V lost 4 bases, J lost 8 bases, and 3 bases stayed unmatched. From germline, CDR1 is SGHRS and CDR2 YFSETQ. CDR3 size: 14 residues.

V gene TRBV10-2 combines with J gene TRBJ1-5; D unresolved. The V gene lost 8 bases and the J gene lost 3 bases, with 11 bases spanning the gap. Germline CDR1 reads WSHSY; CDR2 reads SAAADI. The CDR3 totals 13 residues. CDR3 sequence (DNA): TGCGCCAGCGTGACGGATTTCAATCAGCCCCAGCATTTT. This gives the protein CASVTDFNQPQHF.

J is TRBJ1-4 and V is TRBV5-4, with D tentatively TRBD1 (6 bases). With 3 bases removed from V and 0 bases from J, the gap between germline ends came to 9 bases. The V gene's germline CDR1 is SGHNT and CDR2 YYREEE (reference sequence). This CDR3 comprises 15 residues. The CDR3 DNA is TGTGCCAGCAGCTCAGGACAGACAACTAATGAAAAACTGTTTTTT. Protein: CASSSGQTTNEKLFF.

Regarding this clone: The same CDR3 can be traced to other DNA sequences in this sample. This chain connects TRBV18 to TRBJ1-4; unclear D gene. The CDR3 has 13 amino acids. Germline V gives CDR1 KGHSH, CDR2 LQKENI. With 3 bases removed from V and 5 bases from J, the gap between germline ends came to 7 bases. CDR3 amino acids: CASSPRANEKLFF. CDR3 DNA: TGTGCCAGCTCACCGAGGGCAAATGAAAAACTGTTTTTT.

This sequence joins TRBV19 and TRBJ2-7; D may correspond to TRBD1 or TRBD2 (6 bases each). The CDR3 consists of 13 residues. CDR1 and CDR2 from the germline V gene are LNHDA and SQIVND (reference sequence). The V end lost 5 bases, the J end lost 6 bases, and 14 bases lay between the germline ends. The DNA for the CDR3 is TGTGCCAGTAGTTCACCGGGGGCCCTCGAGCAGTACTTC. It is translated as CASSSPGALEQYF.